This T cell receptor beta chain was observed in a study of shared clonotypes between healthy human individuals. For the study at large: Used for every donor were three CD4 naive, three CD4 memory, two CD8 naive and one CD8 memory plate. Study-wide results and caveats: The rarefaction results pointed to incomplete sorted-subset sequencing despite large depth.

On this clone itself: Its antigen is unknown.

The CDR3 consists of 16 residues. V lost 0 bases and J lost 3; bases outside the gene matches: 7. Germline V gene data show CDR1 as GTSNPN and CDR2 as SVGIG (reference sequence). Sequencing was performed with immunoSEQ multiplex PCR; in TCRdb, only in-frame clones are kept and a portion is missing. The sample records approximately 1,000,000 clones, 70% to 85% being singletons. The chain couples TRBV30 to TRBJ2-7; 11 bases are a match to TRBD2. The TCR sequence derives from a man aged 18-30 years in good health. Some clones in this sample may be carry-over from other donors' samples. The sample comprised memory CD4+ T cells from PBMCs. Subset in this sample: CD45RA-negative fraction. The CDR3 reads CAWSVGRLAGLYEQYF. Here the CDR3 DNA reads TGTGCCTGGAGTGTAGGACGACTAGCGGGACTCTACGAGCAGTACTTC.